A single sample gave rise to the 4 T cell receptor beta chains below, sequenced in a study of shared T cell receptors in the human thymus. The data were produced by immunoSEQ multiplex PCR, yet TCRdb's version contains in-frame clones alone and is incomplete. The sample lists more than 550,000 clones, about 87% occurring once. These data were also filed under a second study, of human thymus T cells.

The sample was thymocytes. The receptors originated from a boy younger than two with a congenital heart defect.

The genes are TRBV29-1 and TRBJ2-7; D may be TRBD2 (5 bases). This CDR3 has 12 amino acids. Germline lookup yields CDR1 SQVTM and CDR2 ANQGSEA. Trimming cost V 7 bases and J 1 base, with 11 bases left between them. This CDR3 is CSALGDSYEQYF. CDR3 DNA: TGCAGCGCCCTCGGGGATTCCTACGAGCAGTACTTC.

The chain has TRBV13 and TRBJ1-2, with 7 bases matching TRBD1. Per the germline V gene, CDR1 is PRHDT and CDR2 is FYEKMQ (reference sequence). The V segment lost 2 bases and the J segment 3 bases; nucleotides outside the gene matches: 3. This CDR3 is 14 amino acids long. CDR3 sequence: CASSLTGEDYGYTF. The CDR3 DNA is TGTGCCAGCAGCTTAACAGGGGAGGACTATGGCTACACCTTC. Looking up the rest from reference TRBV13 and TRBJ1-2 gives the full variable domain: AAGVIQSPRHLIKEKRETATLKCYPIPRHDTVYWYQQGPGQDPQFLISFYEKMQSDKGSIPDRFSAQQFSDYHSELNMSSLELGDSALYFCASSLTGEDYGYTFGSGTRLTVV.

V gene TRBV5-1 combines with J gene TRBJ2-3; 7 bases fit TRBD2. Germline V gives CDR1 SGHRS, CDR2 YFSETQ. The CDR3 is 16 residues long. V lost 1 base to trimming and J lost 3 bases; unmatched junction nucleotides: 8. CDR3 in amino acids: CASSLWAGGRTDTQYF. CDR3 DNA: TGCGCCAGCAGCTTGTGGGCCGGGGGGAGAACAGATACGCAGTATTTT.

As regards this clone: Other nucleotide sequences in the sample specify the same CDR3. The chain has TRBV5-6 and TRBJ2-3, with D unclear. V was trimmed by 0 bases and J by 3 bases, leaving 14 bases between them. CDR1 is SGHDT and CDR2 is YYEEEE in the germline V gene. The CDR3 runs 16 residues. The CDR3 nucleotides are TGTGCCAGCAGCTTGGTCTTTGAGGATCTAACAGATACGCAGTATTTT. It yields the protein CASSLVFEDLTDTQYF.